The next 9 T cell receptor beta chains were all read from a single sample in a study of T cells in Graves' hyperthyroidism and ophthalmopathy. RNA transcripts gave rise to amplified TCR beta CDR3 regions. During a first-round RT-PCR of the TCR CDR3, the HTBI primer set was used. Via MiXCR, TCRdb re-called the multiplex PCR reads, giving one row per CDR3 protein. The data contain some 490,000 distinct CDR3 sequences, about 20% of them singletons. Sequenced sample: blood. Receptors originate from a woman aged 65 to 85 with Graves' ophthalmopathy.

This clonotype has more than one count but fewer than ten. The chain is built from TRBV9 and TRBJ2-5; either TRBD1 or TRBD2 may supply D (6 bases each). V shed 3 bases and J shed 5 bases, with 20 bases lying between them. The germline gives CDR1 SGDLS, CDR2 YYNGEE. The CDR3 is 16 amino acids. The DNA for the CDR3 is TGTGCCAGCAGCGGCCCCGGAGGGGGTATTAGGGAGACCCAGTACTTC. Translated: CASSGPGGGIRETQYF.

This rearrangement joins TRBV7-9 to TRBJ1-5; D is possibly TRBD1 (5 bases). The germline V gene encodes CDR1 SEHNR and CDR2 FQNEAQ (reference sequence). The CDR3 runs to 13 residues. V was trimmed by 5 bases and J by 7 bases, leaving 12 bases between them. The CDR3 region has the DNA TGTGCCAGCAGCGCCCAGGGAGGGCAGCCCCAGCATTTT. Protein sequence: CASSAQGGQPQHF.

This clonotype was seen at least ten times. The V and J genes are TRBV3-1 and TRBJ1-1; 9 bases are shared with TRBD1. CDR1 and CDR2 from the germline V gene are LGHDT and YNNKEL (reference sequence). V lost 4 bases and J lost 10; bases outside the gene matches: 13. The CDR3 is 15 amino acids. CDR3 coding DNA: TGTGCCAGCAGCCTAGGGACAGGGAGTCCTATAAGAGCTTTCTTT. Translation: CASSLGTGSPIRAFF.

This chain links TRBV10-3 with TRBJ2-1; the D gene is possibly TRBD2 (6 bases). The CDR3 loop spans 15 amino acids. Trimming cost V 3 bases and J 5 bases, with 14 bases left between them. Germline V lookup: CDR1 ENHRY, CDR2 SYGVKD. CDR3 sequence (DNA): TGTGCCATCAGTGACCGACTAGAGATACACAATGAGCAGTTCTTC. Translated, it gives CAISDRLEIHNEQFF.

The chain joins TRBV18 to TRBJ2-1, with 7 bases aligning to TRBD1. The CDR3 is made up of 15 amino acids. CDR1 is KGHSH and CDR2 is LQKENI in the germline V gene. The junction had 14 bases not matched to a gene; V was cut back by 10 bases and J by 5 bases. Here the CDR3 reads CATSIGDREDNEQFF. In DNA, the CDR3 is TGTGCCACCTCGATTGGAGACAGGGAAGACAATGAGCAGTTCTTC.

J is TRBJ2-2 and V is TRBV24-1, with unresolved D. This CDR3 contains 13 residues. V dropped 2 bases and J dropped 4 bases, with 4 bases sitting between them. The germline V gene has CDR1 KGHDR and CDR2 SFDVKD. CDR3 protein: CATSDWGTGELFF. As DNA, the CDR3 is TGTGCCACCAGTGATTGGGGCACCGGGGAGCTGTTTTTT.

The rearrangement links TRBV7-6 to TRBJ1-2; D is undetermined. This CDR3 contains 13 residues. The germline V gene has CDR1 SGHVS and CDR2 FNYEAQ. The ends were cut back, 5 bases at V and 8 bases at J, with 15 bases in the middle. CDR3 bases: TGTGCCAGCAGCGAGGGAATTTCTCGGGGCTACACCTTC. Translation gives CASSEGISRGYTF.

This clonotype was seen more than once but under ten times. In DNA, the CDR3 is TGTGCCAGCAGTGCGAAGCAGGGAGGCAACTATGGCTACACCTTC. It translates to CASSAKQGGNYGYTF. The chain has TRBV6-1 and TRBJ1-2, with a possible D match to TRBD1 (5 bases). The ends were cut back, 4 bases at V and 2 bases at J, with 14 bases in the middle. The CDR3 totals 15 residues. Germline V CDR1 and CDR2: MNHNS, SASEGT.

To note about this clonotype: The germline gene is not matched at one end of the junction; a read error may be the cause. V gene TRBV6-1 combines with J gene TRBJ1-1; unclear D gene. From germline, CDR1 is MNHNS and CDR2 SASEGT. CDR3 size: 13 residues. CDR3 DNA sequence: TGTGCCATCAGTGCCCCTCCCTCCCAAGGGCATTTCTTT. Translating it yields CAISAPPSQGHFF.